A single sample gave rise to the 11 T cell receptor beta chains below, sequenced in a study of T cell responses to AZD1222 COVID-19 vaccine. Sequencing used immunoSEQ multiplex PCR; TCRdb keeps in-frame clones, though not all of them. The table lists some 120,000 clones, approximately 91% of them singletons. Sequences were derived from peripheral blood, sampled on day 0 of AZD1222 vaccination. Receptors originate from an adult in good health.

The chain carries TRBV18 and TRBJ1-6, with D maybe TRBD1 (5 bases). The CDR3 spans 16 residues. Trimming removed 0 bases from V and 10 bases from J, with 16 bases in between. Per germline, CDR1 KGHSH and CDR2 LQKENI. Here the CDR3 reads CASSPPLGTSPSPLHF. The CDR3 bases are TGTGCCAGCTCACCACCGCTCGGGACGTCTCCCTCACCCCTCCACTTT.

The genes are TRBV29-1 and TRBJ1-1; no clear D gene. V lost 2 bases and J lost 0, with 7 bases in between. Germline V gene data show CDR1 as SQVTM and CDR2 as ANQGSEA. The CDR3 sequence is 13 residues long. CDR3 loop: CSVELGMNTEAFF. CDR3 nucleotides: TGCAGCGTTGAACTTGGTATGAACACTGAAGCTTTCTTT.

V and J are TRBV3-1 (or the pseudogene TRBV3-2) and TRBJ2-7; 8 bases line up with TRBD2. The CDR3 sequence is 13 residues long. From germline, CDR1 is LGHDT and CDR2 YNNKEL (reference sequence). J gave up 7 bases and V 4 bases, and 6 bases lay outside the gene matches. CDR3 coding DNA: TGTGCCAGCAGCCGGCGGGGGGCCGATGAGCAGTACTTC. Amino acid sequence: CASSRRGADEQYF.

V is TRBV14 and J is TRBJ1-2; D is ambiguous. The V gene's germline CDR1 is SGHDN and CDR2 FVKESK. The CDR3 extends over 14 amino acids. Trimming took 1 base from V and 1 from J, leaving 7 bases between them. The DNA for the CDR3 is TGTGCCAGCAGCCAAGCGGGCATTAACTATGGCTACACCTTC. It yields the protein CASSQAGINYGYTF.

The DNA of the CDR3 is TGTGCCTGGATTAAAACAGGGGGTTTGGACACCATATATTTT. Residues: CAWIKTGGLDTIYF. This chain connects TRBV30 to TRBJ1-3, with 8 bases matching TRBD1. This CDR3 has 14 amino acids. From germline, CDR1 is GTSNPN and CDR2 SVGIG (reference sequence). V lost 4 bases to trimming and J lost 8 bases; unmatched junction nucleotides: 10. Complete variable domain (other parts from reference TRBV30 and TRBJ1-3): SQTIHQWPATLVQPVGSPLSLECTVEGTSNPNLYWYRQAAGRGLQLLFYSVGIGQISSEVPQNLSASRPQDRQFILSSKKLLLSDSGFYLCAWIKTGGLDTIYFGEGSWLTVV.

The chain is built from TRBV7-9 and TRBJ1-1; 7 bases agree with TRBD1. CDR3 length: 15 amino acids. V lost 5 bases, J lost 0 bases, and 6 bases stayed unmatched. CDR1 and CDR2 from the germline V gene are SEHNR and FQNEAQ (reference sequence). CDR3 bases: TGTGCCAGCAGCACACGGACAGGCATGAACACTGAAGCTTTCTTT. Protein sequence: CASSTRTGMNTEAFF.

The rearrangement links TRBV5-1 to TRBJ2-5, with TRBD1 matching 7 bases. CDR3 length equals 13 residues. Germline CDR1 reads SGHRS; CDR2 reads YFSETQ. The junction had 5 bases not matched to a gene; V was cut back by 7 bases and J by 2 bases. The DNA of the CDR3 is TGCGCCAGCCGGGACAGCCCACAAGAGACCCAGTACTTC. It specifies CASRDSPQETQYF.

This clone turned up a few times. The CDR3 DNA reads as TGCGCCAGCAACGGACACGGGGGGAATGAGCAGTTCTTC. Translating it yields CASNGHGGNEQFF. The genes are TRBV5-1 and TRBJ2-1; the match to TRBD2 covers 7 bases. The CDR3 is made up of 13 amino acids. Germline-derived CDR1 and CDR2 are SGHRS and YFSETQ. V dropped 6 bases and J dropped 7; count of bases not matched to a gene: 7.

This CDR3 is CASSRETEIYGYTF. DNA for the CDR3: TGTGCCAGTAGCCGTGAGACAGAAATCTATGGCTACACCTTC. This chain uses TRBV19 with TRBJ1-2; tentative D call: TRBD1 (5 bases). Germline CDR1 LNHDA, CDR2 SQIVND (reference sequence). This CDR3 spans 14 amino acids. V was shortened by 6 bases and J by 4 bases, with 15 bases between the two germline ends. Supplemented by reference TRBV19 and TRBJ1-2, the full variable domain reads DGGITQSPKYLFRKEGQNVTLSCEQNLNHDAMYWYRQDPGQGLRLIYYSQIVNDFQKGDIAEGYSVSREKKESFPLTVTSAQKNPTAFYLCASSRETEIYGYTFGSGTRLTVV.

This clone was seen only a few times. The chain joins TRBV4-2 to TRBJ1-2; D gene ambiguous. The germline gives CDR1 LGHNA, CDR2 YNFKEQ. The length of the CDR3 is 14 residues. V lost 0 bases to trimming and J lost 4 bases, with 9 bases between them. The CDR3 is CASSQDLHPYGYTF. The CDR3 DNA reads TGTGCCAGCAGCCAAGATTTACATCCCTATGGCTACACCTTC.

The rearrangement joins TRBV7-8 to TRBJ2-2; 12 bases are shared with TRBD2. V trimming: 5 bases; J trimming: 0 bases; junction bases outside the gene matches: 7. In germline, CDR1 is SGHVS, CDR2 FQNEAQ. The CDR3 loop spans 18 amino acids. The CDR3 region has the DNA TGTGCCAGCAGCCAAAAGACTAGCGGGGGAGCGAACACCGGGGAGCTGTTTTTT. Its protein product is CASSQKTSGGANTGELFF.